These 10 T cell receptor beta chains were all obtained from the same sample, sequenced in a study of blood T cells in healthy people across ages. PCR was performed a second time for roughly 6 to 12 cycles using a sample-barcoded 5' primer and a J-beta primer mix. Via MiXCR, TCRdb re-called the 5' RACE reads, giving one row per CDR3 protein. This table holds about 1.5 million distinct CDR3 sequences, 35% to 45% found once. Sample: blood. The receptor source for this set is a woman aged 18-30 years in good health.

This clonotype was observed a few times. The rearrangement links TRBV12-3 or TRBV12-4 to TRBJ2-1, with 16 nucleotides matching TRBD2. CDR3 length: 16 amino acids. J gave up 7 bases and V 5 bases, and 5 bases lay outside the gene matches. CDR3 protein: CASSHGTSGRGNEQFF. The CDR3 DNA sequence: TGTGCCAGCAGTCATGGGACTAGCGGGAGGGGAAATGAGCAGTTCTTC.

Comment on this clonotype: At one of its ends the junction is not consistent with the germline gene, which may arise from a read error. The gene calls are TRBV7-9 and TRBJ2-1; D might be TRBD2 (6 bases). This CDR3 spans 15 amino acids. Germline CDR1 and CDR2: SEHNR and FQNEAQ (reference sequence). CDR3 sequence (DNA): TGTGCCGGCAGCTTGAGCGGGCTCTCCTACAATGAGCAGTTCTTC. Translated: CAGSLSGLSYNEQFF.

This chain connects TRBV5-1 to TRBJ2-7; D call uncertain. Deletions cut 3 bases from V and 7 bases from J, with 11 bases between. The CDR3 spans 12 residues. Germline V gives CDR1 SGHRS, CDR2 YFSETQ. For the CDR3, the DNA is TGCGCCAGCAGCTCTCCGCCTCTGGAGCAGTACTTC. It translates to CASSSPPLEQYF.

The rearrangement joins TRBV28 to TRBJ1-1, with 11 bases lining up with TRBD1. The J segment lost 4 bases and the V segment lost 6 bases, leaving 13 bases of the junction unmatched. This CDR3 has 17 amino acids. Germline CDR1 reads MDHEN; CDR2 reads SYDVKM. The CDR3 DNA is TGTGCCAGCAGCCAAGTTAGCCCCGGGACAGGGGGCACTGAAGCTTTCTTT. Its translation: CASSQVSPGTGGTEAFF.

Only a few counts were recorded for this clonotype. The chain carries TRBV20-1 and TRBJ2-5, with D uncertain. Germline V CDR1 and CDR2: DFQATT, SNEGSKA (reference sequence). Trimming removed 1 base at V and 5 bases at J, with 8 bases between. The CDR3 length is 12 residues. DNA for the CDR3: TGCAGTGCTAGAGGGAATTTGGAGACCCAGTACTTC. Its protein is CSARGNLETQYF.

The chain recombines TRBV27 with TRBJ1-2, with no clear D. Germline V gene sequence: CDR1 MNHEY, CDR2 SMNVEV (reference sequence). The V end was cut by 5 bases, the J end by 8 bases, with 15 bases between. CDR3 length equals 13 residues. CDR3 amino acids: CASSPTQWSGYTF. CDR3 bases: TGTGCCAGCAGTCCAACCCAATGGAGCGGCTACACCTTC.

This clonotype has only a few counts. The CDR3 DNA sequence: TGTGCCACTCTGGGGGGCGAGAACTATGGCTACACCTTC. Translation: CATLGGENYGYTF. The chain is built from TRBV28 and TRBJ1-2, with D possibly TRBD1 on 6 matching bases. The germline gives CDR1 MDHEN, CDR2 SYDVKM. Trimming shortened V by 10 bases and J by 2 bases, and 14 bases separated the two germline ends. This CDR3 spans 13 amino acids.

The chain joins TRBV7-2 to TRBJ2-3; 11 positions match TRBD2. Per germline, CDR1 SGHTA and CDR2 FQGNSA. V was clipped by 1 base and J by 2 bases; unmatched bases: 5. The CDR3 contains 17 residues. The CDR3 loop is CASSLVGTSGPTDTQYF. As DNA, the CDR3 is TGTGCCAGCAGCTTAGTGGGGACTAGCGGTCCCACAGATACGCAGTATTTT.

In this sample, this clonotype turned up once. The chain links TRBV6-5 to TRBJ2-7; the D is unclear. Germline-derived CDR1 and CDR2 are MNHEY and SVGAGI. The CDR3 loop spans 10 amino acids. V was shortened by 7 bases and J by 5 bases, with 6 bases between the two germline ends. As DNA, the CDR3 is TGTGCCAGCAAGGGCAACGAGCAGTACTTC. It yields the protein CASKGNEQYF.

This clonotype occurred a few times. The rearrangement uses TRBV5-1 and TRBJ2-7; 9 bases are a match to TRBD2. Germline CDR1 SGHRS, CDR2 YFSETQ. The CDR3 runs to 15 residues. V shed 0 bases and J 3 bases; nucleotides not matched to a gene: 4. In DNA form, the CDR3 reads TGCGCCAGCAGCTTGGAGCGAGCGGGGGGCTACGAGCAGTACTTC. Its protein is CASSLERAGGYEQYF.